One sample yielded the 2 T cell receptor beta chains listed below, sequenced in a study of blood T cell repertoires in COVID-19. Profiled with immunoSEQ multiplex PCR; TCRdb holds only in-frame clones, not every one. The sample has around 250,000 clones, roughly 86% seen once. The sample was peripheral blood. The source is an older woman who had recovered from COVID-19.

The V and J genes are TRBV7-6 and TRBJ2-7; TRBD2 agrees at 9 bases. Germline V CDR1 and CDR2: SGHVS, FNYEAQ. This CDR3 has 15 residues. With 4 bases clipped from V and 2 bases from J, the junction kept 6 bases outside the gene matches. The DNA of the CDR3 is TGTGCCAGCAGCTCCTCCGGGACTAGCCCCTACGAGCAGTACTTC. It is translated as CASSSSGTSPYEQYF.

The table lists this clone with a count of one. The chain combines TRBV2 with TRBJ2-2; 8 bases line up with TRBD1. The V segment lost 8 bases and the J segment 6 bases; nucleotides outside the gene matches: 14. The CDR3 runs 16 residues. CDR1 and CDR2 (germline): SNHLY, FYNNEI. The CDR3 spells CASQGPRTGSAGELFF. The CDR3, as DNA: TGTGCCAGCCAAGGCCCGAGGACAGGGTCGGCCGGGGAGCTGTTTTTT.